The TCR beta chain described here comes from a study of T cell changes during pregnancy in multiple sclerosis. Using immunoSEQ multiplex PCR, the repertoire was profiled, and TCRdb retains in-frame clones only, with some absent. The repertoire holds about 66,000 clones, with around nine tenths as singletons. This CDR3 is built from 11 residues. In germline, CDR1 is SGHTS, CDR2 YDEGEE. The V end lost 4 bases, the J end lost 1 base, and 3 bases lay between the germline ends. The source of this sequence is a female donor with multiple sclerosis, enrolled in a pregnancy study. The chain recombines TRBV5-8 with TRBJ2-7, with unresolved D. The sequenced sample was CD8+ T cells from peripheral blood mononuclear cells, obtained before pregnancy. The CDR3 DNA is TGTGCCAGCAGCCCGTCCTACGAGCAGTACTTC. It encodes CASSPSYEQYF. The full variable domain, in which reference TRBV5-8 and TRBJ2-7 provide the parts outside the CDR3, is EAGVTQSPTHLIKTRGQQATLRCSPISGHTSVYWYQQALGLGLQFLLWYDEGEERNRGNFPPRFSGRQFPNYSSELNVNALELEDSALYLCASSPSYEQYFGPGTRLTVT.